The 6 T cell receptor beta chains in this list originate from one sample, sequenced in a study of OX40 agonist ivuxolimab in advanced cancers. Here immunoSEQ multiplex PCR was the method, and the copy in TCRdb shows in-frame clones only, minus some. In the table there are approximately 49,000 clones, around 80% of which are singletons. The starting material was CD4+ or CD8+ T cells sorted from blood, obtained in a trial of the OX40 agonist ivuxolimab. The receptors here all came from an adult with an advanced solid tumor such as melanoma, head and neck, liver or kidney cancer.

This chain connects TRBV5-1 to TRBJ2-3, with D tentatively TRBD1 or TRBD2 (5 bases each). The CDR3 runs to 14 residues. Trimming stripped 0 bases from V and 4 bases from J, with 9 bases between. Germline values: CDR1 SGHRS, CDR2 YFSETQ. The CDR3 nucleotides are TGCGCCAGCAGCTTGGGAGGGGACCCAGATACGCAGTATTTT. Its translation: CASSLGGDPDTQYF.

The rearrangement uses TRBV6-6 and TRBJ2-3; D ambiguous. V was cut by 2 bases and J by 1 base, with 10 bases left in between. The CDR3 is made up of 15 amino acids. The germline CDR1 and CDR2 sequences are MNHNY and SVGAGI (reference sequence). The chain's CDR3 is CASSYPKTGTDTQYF. The CDR3 DNA follows: TGTGCCAGCAGTTACCCAAAGACCGGCACAGATACGCAGTATTTT.

The genes are TRBV2 and TRBJ2-3; D perhaps matches TRBD2 (6 bases). Germline V gene lookup returns CDR1 SNHLY and CDR2 FYNNEI. The CDR3 loop spans 14 amino acids. The germline V and J ends were trimmed by 5 bases and 3 bases, with 12 bases remaining between them. The CDR3 region is CASSWGRGTDTQYF. The CDR3 coding sequence is TGTGCCAGCAGTTGGGGACGGGGGACAGATACGCAGTATTTT.

V and J are TRBV7-2 and TRBJ2-3; 13 positions match TRBD2. The CDR3 is 16 residues long. The V and J ends lost 4 bases and 1 base, in that order; junction bases with no gene match: 2. CDR1 is SGHTA, CDR2 FQGNSA, per germline. The CDR3 sequence: CASSSGLAGGTDTQYF. The CDR3 nucleotides read TGTGCCAGCAGCTCAGGACTAGCGGGGGGCACAGATACGCAGTATTTT.

This sequence joins TRBV4-3 and TRBJ1-4, with 7 bases that match TRBD1. Per germline, CDR1 LGHNA and CDR2 YSLEER. After removal of 0 bases from V and 7 bases from J, the junction contained 5 bases not matched to a gene. The CDR3 runs 15 residues. CDR3 amino acids: CASSQETGFLEKLFF. The CDR3 DNA reads as TGCGCCAGCAGCCAAGAGACAGGGTTTCTTGAAAAACTGTTTTTT.

The genes are TRBV5-1 and TRBJ2-1; a weak D match, TRBD2 (6 bases). The V end was cut by 1 base, the J end by 4 bases, with 15 bases between. The CDR3 has 16 residues. Germline V CDR1 and CDR2: SGHRS, YFSETQ. The CDR3 nucleotides read TGCGCCAGCAGCTTGTCCTCGCGGGGAGAATACAATGAGCAGTTCTTC. This translates into CASSLSSRGEYNEQFF.